A single sample gave rise to the 13 T cell receptor beta chains below, sequenced in a study of blood T cell repertoires in COVID-19. Assay: immunoSEQ multiplex PCR; the TCRdb copy retains only in-frame clones and omits some. The sample lists hundreds of thousands of clones; 80% to 85% were seen once. The sequencing sample was made of peripheral blood. The receptors originated from a woman older than 75 with active or convalescent COVID-19.

The table lists this clone with a count of one. V and J are TRBV6-1 and TRBJ1-2; possibly TRBD1 for D (5 bases). This CDR3 is built from 13 residues. V lost 3 bases and J lost 7, with 12 bases in between. Germline lookup yields CDR1 MNHNS and CDR2 SASEGT. In nucleotides, the CDR3 is TGTGCCAGCAGTGACCAGGGATATGGTGGCTACACCTTC. This translates into CASSDQGYGGYTF.

This clone was counted a few times. The chain combines TRBV5-8 with TRBJ2-2; D is perhaps TRBD2 (5 bases). CDR1 and CDR2 (germline): SGHTS, YDEGEE. The CDR3 consists of 15 residues. V was cut by 1 base and J by 0 bases, with 7 bases left in between. Here the CDR3 reads CASSLILANTGELFF. DNA for the CDR3: TGTGCCAGCAGCTTGATACTAGCGAACACCGGGGAGCTGTTTTTT.

J is TRBJ1-4 and V is TRBV9; TRBD1 agrees at 8 bases. The germline gives CDR1 SGDLS, CDR2 YYNGEE. The CDR3 totals 16 residues. Losses at the gene ends were 4 bases for V and 7 bases for J; bases not matched to a gene: 12. The CDR3 loop reads CASSINQGAGGEKLFF. The CDR3, as DNA: TGTGCCAGCAGCATAAACCAGGGGGCTGGTGGTGAAAAACTGTTTTTT.

The chain recombines TRBV11-3 with TRBJ2-7, with a weak D call TRBD1 (6 bases). Germline V CDR1 and CDR2: SGHNT, YENEEA. This CDR3 has 12 amino acids. Trimming took 7 bases from V and 6 from J, leaving 13 bases between them. As DNA, the CDR3 is TGTGCCAGCACCAACACAGGGATCGAGCAGTACTTC. This encodes CASTNTGIEQYF.

CDR3: CASSQDWTGSPGYTF. As DNA, the CDR3 is TGTGCCAGCAGCCAAGATTGGACAGGGTCACCTGGCTACACCTTC. The gene calls are TRBV3-1 (or the pseudogene TRBV3-2) and TRBJ1-2; 8 nucleotides line up with TRBD1. V lost 0 bases and J lost 7; bases outside the gene matches: 7. The CDR3 contains 15 residues. CDR1 is LGHDT, CDR2 YNNKEL, per germline (reference sequence).

The table lists this clone with a count of one. The V gene is TRBV6-5, the J gene TRBJ1-3; 10 bases fit TRBD1. This CDR3 region has 15 residues. V was pared by 5 bases and J by 4 bases, with 5 bases of the junction left unmatched. The germline V gene has CDR1 MNHEY and CDR2 SVGAGI. CDR3 DNA sequence: TGTGCCAGCAGTCGGACAGGGGGATCAGGAAACACCATATATTTT. Its protein product is CASSRTGGSGNTIYF.

This clone has just a few counts. The chain couples TRBV7-8 to TRBJ2-1, with D perhaps matching TRBD2 (6 bases). V was shortened by 4 bases and J by 4 bases, with 17 bases between the two germline ends. The CDR3 consists of 16 residues. Germline V gene lookup returns CDR1 SGHVS and CDR2 FQNEAQ. This CDR3 is CASSYGSGLSYNEQFF. The CDR3 DNA reads as TGTGCCAGCAGCTACGGTTCGGGACTCTCTTACAATGAGCAGTTCTTC.

The V and J genes are TRBV11-3 and TRBJ2-7; TRBD1 matches at 8 bases. This CDR3 is 15 amino acids long. V trimming: 4 bases; J trimming: 3 bases; junction bases outside the gene matches: 8. From germline, CDR1 is SGHNT and CDR2 YENEEA. CDR3 nucleotide sequence: TGTGCCAGCAGCTCTGGACAGGGCAGGGTCTACGAGCAGTACTTC. Its translation is CASSSGQGRVYEQYF. The entire variable domain, with the rest obtained from reference TRBV11-3 and TRBJ2-7, is as follows: EAGVVQSPRYKIIEKKQPVAFWCNPISGHNTLYWYLQNLGQGPELLIRYENEEAVDDSQLPKDRFSAERLKGVDSTLKIQPAELGDSAVYLCASSSGQGRVYEQYFGPGTRLTVT.

The chain recombines TRBV5-4 with TRBJ2-1, with TRBD2 identical over 7 bases. Germline loops: CDR1 SGHNT, CDR2 YYREEE (reference sequence). The CDR3 extends over 13 amino acids. The J segment lost 7 bases and the V segment lost 0 bases, leaving 1 base of the junction unmatched. The DNA for the CDR3 is TGTGCCAGCAGCTTGGCACTAGCGAATGAGCAGTTCTTC. It codes for CASSLALANEQFF.

This clone was detected once. The chain recombines TRBV5-4 with TRBJ2-5, with 14 bases aligning to TRBD2. Germline values: CDR1 SGHNT, CDR2 YYREEE (reference sequence). V gave up 4 bases and J gave up 5 bases; unmatched junction bases: 7. This CDR3 is built from 16 residues. CDR3 in amino acids: CASSPGTSGSLETQYF. The CDR3, as DNA: TGTGCCAGCAGCCCCGGGACTAGCGGGAGTCTTGAGACCCAGTACTTC.

A single count supports this clone. The chain couples TRBV27 to TRBJ1-3; TRBD1 is a possible D gene (6 bases). The CDR3 loop spans 16 amino acids. V lost 6 bases and J lost 1, with 16 bases in between. From germline, CDR1 is MNHEY and CDR2 SMNVEV (reference sequence). CDR3 region: CASSKEFRGSGNTIYF. The CDR3 coding sequence is TGTGCCAGCAGCAAGGAATTCAGGGGATCTGGAAACACCATATATTTT.

The CDR3 reads CASSSFSGTRGTEQFF. The CDR3 region has the DNA TGTGCCAGCAGTTCCTTCTCCGGGACTAGGGGGACTGAGCAGTTCTTC. The chain has TRBV6-6 and TRBJ2-1, with TRBD2 matching 8 bases. J gave up 9 bases and V 4 bases, and 14 bases lay outside the gene matches. The CDR3 contains 16 residues. CDR1 is MNHNY, CDR2 SVGAGI, per germline (reference sequence).

The genes are TRBV5-4 and TRBJ2-1; 11 bases line up with TRBD2. Looked up from germline, CDR1 is SGHNT and CDR2 is YYREEE (reference sequence). After removal of 6 bases from V and 8 bases from J, the junction contained 13 bases not matched to a gene. The CDR3 is 16 amino acids. The CDR3 DNA is TGTGCCAGCAACGACGGACAAACTAGCGGGAGAGATGAGCAGTTCTTC. Amino acids: CASNDGQTSGRDEQFF.